A single sample gave rise to the 15 T cell receptor beta chains below, sequenced in a study of T cell repertoires in cytomegalovirus infection. Their cognate antigens are unknown. TCRdb reprocessed the reads via MiXCR and lists one record per CDR3 protein. The sample has under 200,000 distinct CDR3 sequences, about 20% seen once. Sequenced material: CD8+ T cells from cultured PBMCs, taken from culture after CMV antigen stimulation. The receptors shown here come from a human donor in good health (CMV status not recorded). Some clones in this sample may be carry-over from other donors' samples.

This sequence joins TRBV19 and TRBJ1-5, with a possible D match to TRBD1 (5 bases). CDR3 length: 14 amino acids. Germline V lookup: CDR1 LNHDA, CDR2 SQIVND (reference sequence). Trimming left V 5 bases short and J 1 base short, with 9 bases between. The chain's CDR3 is CASSPRQSNQPQHF. CDR3 DNA sequence: TGTGCCAGTAGTCCTCGACAGAGCAATCAGCCCCAGCATTTT. The variable domain in full, completed from reference TRBV19 and TRBJ1-5, reads DGGITQSPKYLFRKEGQNVTLSCEQNLNHDAMYWYRQDPGQGLRLIYYSQIVNDFQKGDIAEGYSVSREKKESFPLTVTSAQKNPTAFYLCASSPRQSNQPQHFGDGTRLSIL.

V and J are TRBV7-9 and TRBJ1-2; D is undetermined. CDR3 length: 13 residues. Germline loops: CDR1 SEHNR, CDR2 FQNEAQ (reference sequence). V lost 1 base and J lost 6, with 9 bases in between. The CDR3 reads CASSLGLWDGYTF. The CDR3 DNA is TGTGCCAGCAGCTTAGGGCTATGGGATGGCTACACCTTC.

In DNA form, the CDR3 reads TGTGCCAGCAGCTTAGCCTGGGGGACTGGAAACACCATATATTTT. It specifies CASSLAWGTGNTIYF. This chain uses TRBV11-2 with TRBJ1-3; D perhaps matches TRBD1 (5 bases). The V and J ends lost 1 base and 2 bases respectively, with 9 bases between them. The CDR3 loop spans 15 amino acids. Germline-derived CDR1 and CDR2 are SGHAT and FQNNGV. The full variable domain, rest sourced from reference TRBV11-2 and TRBJ1-3, is EAGVAQSPRYKIIEKRQSVAFWCNPISGHATLYWYQQILGQGPKLLIQFQNNGVVDDSQLPKDRFSAERLKGVDSTLKIQPAKLEDSAVYLCASSLAWGTGNTIYFGEGSWLTVV.

This clonotype has more than one count but fewer than ten. This sequence joins TRBV10-3 and TRBJ1-6; weak D call: TRBD1 (6 bases). V shed 3 bases and J shed 7 bases, with 13 bases lying between them. This CDR3 has 15 amino acids. Germline assignment: CDR1 ENHRY and CDR2 SYGVKD. CDR3 coding DNA: TGTGCCATCAGTGAAGGGGGGCCTTGGAATTCACCCCTCCACTTT. Its translation: CAISEGGPWNSPLHF.

This clonotype was observed a few times. CDR3 sequence (DNA): TGTGCCAGTAGTTTAAGACAGGTGGCGAATTCACCCCTCCACTTT. Translation gives CASSLRQVANSPLHF. The genes are TRBV19 and TRBJ1-6; TRBD1 might be the D (6 bases). Trimming removed 5 bases from V and 7 bases from J, with 15 bases in between. The CDR3 is made up of 15 amino acids. The germline V gene has CDR1 LNHDA and CDR2 SQIVND (reference sequence).

This clonotype was counted a few times. This sequence joins TRBV7-2 and TRBJ2-7, with TRBD1 identical over 9 bases. CDR3 length: 14 residues. Germline-derived CDR1 and CDR2 are SGHTA and FQGNSA. Unmatched junction bases numbered 5, after V lost 5 bases and J lost 3 bases. The CDR3 is CASSPSGQGYEQYF. CDR3 bases: TGTGCCAGCAGCCCGTCGGGACAGGGCTACGAGCAGTACTTC. Full variable domain (rest looked up from reference TRBV7-2 and TRBJ2-7): GAGVSQSPSNKVTEKGKDVELRCDPISGHTALYWYRQSLGQGLEFLIYFQGNSAPDKSGLPSDRFSAERTGGSVSTLTIQRTQQEDSAVYLCASSPSGQGYEQYFGPGTRLTVT.

J is TRBJ2-1 and V is TRBV12-3 or TRBV12-4; TRBD2 matches 7 bases. Trimming at V came to 8 bases and at J to 5 bases, leaving 12 bases not matched to a gene. This CDR3 has 15 residues. CDR3 nucleotides: TGTGCCAGCTCGCCCCGAGCGGGACCTCACAATGAGCAGTTCTTC. Amino acids: CASSPRAGPHNEQFF.

This clonotype was counted only a few times. The CDR3 region is CSVEFPGRGTEAFF. CDR3 DNA: TGCAGCGTTGAATTCCCAGGGAGGGGAACTGAAGCTTTCTTT. This chain uses TRBV29-1 with TRBJ1-1, with D possibly matching TRBD1 (5 bases). CDR3 size: 14 residues. Germline-derived CDR1 and CDR2 are SQVTM and ANQGSEA. V lost 2 bases and J lost 5, with 15 bases in between.

The chain combines TRBV4-1 with TRBJ2-7; 8 nucleotides agree with TRBD1. Trimming cost V 1 base and J 1 base; bases outside gene matches: 3. The CDR3 consists of 15 residues. CDR1 and CDR2 (germline): MGHRA, YSYEKL. Written as DNA, the CDR3 is TGCGCCAGCAGCCAAGTAAGGACAGGGTCCTACGAGCAGTACTTC. Protein sequence: CASSQVRTGSYEQYF.

The J gene is TRBJ1-1, the V gene TRBV12-3 or TRBV12-4; D possibly corresponds to TRBD1 (6 bases). With 7 bases removed from V and 4 bases from J, the gap between germline ends came to 13 bases. The length of the CDR3 is 13 residues. CDR3 bases: TGTGCCAGCAATTCCAGGGGAGTCACTGAAGCTTTCTTT. This translates into CASNSRGVTEAFF.

This clonotype was recorded many times. The V gene is TRBV12-3 or TRBV12-4, the J gene TRBJ2-7; 11 nucleotides line up with TRBD1. The CDR3 runs 14 residues. Losses at the gene ends were 4 bases for V and 5 bases for J; bases not matched to a gene: 4. DNA for the CDR3: TGTGCCAGCAGTTCCGGGACAGGGGGTCACGAGCAGTACTTC. It encodes CASSSGTGGHEQYF.

This clonotype occurred many times. The chain recombines TRBV4-1 with TRBJ2-1; 8 nucleotides agree with TRBD2. V shed 3 bases and J 2 bases; nucleotides not matched to a gene: 12. The CDR3 is 18 amino acids. Germline V gene data show CDR1 as MGHRA and CDR2 as YSYEKL. The DNA for the CDR3 is TGCGCCAGCAGCCAGTACCCTCGACTAGCGCATCCCTACAATGAGCAGTTCTTC. Translation gives CASSQYPRLAHPYNEQFF.

This clonotype was detected a few times. V usage is TRBV7-2 and J usage is TRBJ2-1; weak D call: TRBD1 (6 bases). V lost 1 base, J lost 5 bases, and 9 bases lay in between. Germline CDR1 is SGHTA and CDR2 is FQGNSA. The CDR3 has 14 amino acids. CDR3 region: CASSLVRTDNEQFF. CDR3 DNA sequence: TGTGCCAGCAGCTTAGTTCGGACAGACAATGAGCAGTTCTTC.

The chain joins TRBV6-2 or TRBV6-3 to TRBJ1-2; TRBD1 matches 7 bases. The length of the CDR3 is 16 residues. The ends lost 0 bases at V and 5 bases at J; junction bases unmatched: 9. Germline CDR1 reads MNHEY; CDR2 reads SVGEGT. The CDR3 loop reads CASSYSLGEQGYGYTF. In nucleotides, the CDR3 is TGTGCCAGCAGTTACTCCCTGGGGGAACAGGGGTATGGCTACACCTTC.

This clonotype was picked up a small number of times. The rearrangement links TRBV27 to TRBJ1-1; D remains unclear. With 5 bases removed from V and 1 base from J, the gap between germline ends came to 14 bases. Germline-derived CDR1 and CDR2 are MNHEY and SMNVEV (reference sequence). The CDR3 spans 15 residues. The CDR3 DNA reads as TGTGCCAGCAGTGTCTTGAGGCGAGGGAACACTGAAGCTTTCTTT. Its protein product is CASSVLRRGNTEAFF.